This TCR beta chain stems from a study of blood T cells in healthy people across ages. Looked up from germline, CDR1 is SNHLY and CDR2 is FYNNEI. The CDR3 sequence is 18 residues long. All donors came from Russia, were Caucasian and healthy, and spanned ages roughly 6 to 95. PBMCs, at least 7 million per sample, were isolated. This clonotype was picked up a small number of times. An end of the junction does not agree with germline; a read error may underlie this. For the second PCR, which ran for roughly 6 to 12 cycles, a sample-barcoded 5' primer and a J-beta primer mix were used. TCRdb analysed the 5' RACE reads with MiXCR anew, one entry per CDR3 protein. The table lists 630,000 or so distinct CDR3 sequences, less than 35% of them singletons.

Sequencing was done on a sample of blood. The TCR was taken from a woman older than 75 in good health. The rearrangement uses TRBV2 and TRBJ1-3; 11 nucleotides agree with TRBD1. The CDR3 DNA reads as TGTGCCAGCAGTCAAGCCCCAGGACAGGGGGCGAGGATGAACACCATATATTTT. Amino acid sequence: CASSQAPGQGARMNTIYF.